This T cell receptor (beta chain) was profiled in a study of spatial heterogeneity in lung cancer. Study information: Consistent detection of more beta-chain than alpha-chain sequences was observed. On average, each unique TCR and UMI combination appeared more than ten times in raw reads. Whole-study results and caveats: Among blood samples, ubiquitous expanded tumor TCRs appeared more at resection than at follow-up.

Every molecule of TCR cDNA had its own unique molecular identifier. A single record per CDR3 protein comes from TCRdb applying MiXCR to the 5' RACE reads. The table records some 7,500 distinct CDR3 sequences, 7.5% to 10% of them present only once. Germline V gives CDR1 SGHTA, CDR2 FQGNSA. V lost 2 bases and J 2 bases, leaving 8 bases between the germline ends. The CDR3 contains 14 residues. Time point indicated: sample taken at primary tumor resection. Whole RNA, isolated from tumor, nontumor lung or frozen PBMC, was sequenced without prior sorting. This clonotype showed up many times. Its cognate antigen is unknown. This beta chain came through as a stray read in a library set up for alpha chains, and its size says little.

The chain has TRBV7-2 and TRBJ2-3; D call uncertain. Material: PBMCs, obtained at surgery. The sequence derives from a male donor with early-stage non-small cell lung cancer. The CDR3 loop reads CASSLRAFTDTQYF. DNA of the CDR3: TGTGCCAGCAGCTTACGGGCCTTCACAGATACGCAGTATTTT.